These 4 T cell receptor beta chains were sequenced from one sample in a study of T cells in women clearing cervical HPV infection. Libraries were prepared by immunoSEQ multiplex PCR; TCRdb keeps only in-frame clonotypes and omits some of them. The table counts about 29,000 clones; roughly 2.8% lies in the top ten. The specimen sequenced was blood buffy coat. These receptors all stem from a woman between 18 and 69 years old with a cervical HPV16 infection that either progressed to CIN3+ or cleared (not recorded which).

To note about this clone: The read comes to an end 3 residues before the CDR3 does, leaving the germline J gene to fill in the end. V and J are TRBV20-1 and TRBJ2-2, with a tentative D call TRBD1 (6 bases). The CDR3 length is 12 residues. Germline V gives CDR1 DFQATT, CDR2 SNEGSKA (reference sequence). V shed 4 bases and J shed 6 bases, with 9 bases lying between them. The CDR3 here is CSATQGSGELFF. The sequenced CDR3 bases are TGCAGTGCTACCCAGGGGTCCGGGGAG.

A remark on this clone: The CDR3 extends 3 residues past the end of the read, so its final part is completed from the germline J gene. The rearrangement links TRBV19 to TRBJ2-7, with 12 positions matching TRBD2. Germline assignment: CDR1 LNHDA and CDR2 SQIVND (reference sequence). This CDR3 is built from 15 residues. The junction had 6 bases not matched to a gene; V was cut back by 5 bases and J by 4 bases. CDR3 loop: CASSPASGREYEQYF. The part of the CDR3 DNA that was read is TGTGCCAGTAGTCCAGCTAGCGGGAGGGAGTACGAG.

About this clone itself: The missing CDR3 end, 3 residues past where the read stops, is filled in from the germline J gene. V gene TRBV20-1 combines with J gene TRBJ2-7; D is possibly TRBD2 (6 bases). Germline CDR1 reads DFQATT; CDR2 reads SNEGSKA (reference sequence). This CDR3 spans 15 amino acids. The V and J ends lost 0 bases and 2 bases respectively, with 14 bases between them. The CDR3 region is CSARDRDFRTYEQYF. Partial CDR3 DNA: TGCAGTGCTAGAGATAGGGACTTTAGAACCTACGAG.

Worth noting for this clone: The CDR3 is cut off 3 residues early in the read; its end comes from the germline J gene. V gene TRBV20-1 combines with J gene TRBJ2-1; 7 nucleotides match TRBD1. Trimming at V came to 3 bases and at J to 9 bases, leaving 8 bases not matched to a gene. Germline V gene lookup returns CDR1 DFQATT and CDR2 SNEGSKA (reference sequence). The CDR3 is made up of 13 amino acids. CDR3 sequence reads: CSASVQGMVEQFF. The sequenced part of the CDR3 DNA is TGCAGTGCTAGCGTACAGGGGATGGTTGAG.